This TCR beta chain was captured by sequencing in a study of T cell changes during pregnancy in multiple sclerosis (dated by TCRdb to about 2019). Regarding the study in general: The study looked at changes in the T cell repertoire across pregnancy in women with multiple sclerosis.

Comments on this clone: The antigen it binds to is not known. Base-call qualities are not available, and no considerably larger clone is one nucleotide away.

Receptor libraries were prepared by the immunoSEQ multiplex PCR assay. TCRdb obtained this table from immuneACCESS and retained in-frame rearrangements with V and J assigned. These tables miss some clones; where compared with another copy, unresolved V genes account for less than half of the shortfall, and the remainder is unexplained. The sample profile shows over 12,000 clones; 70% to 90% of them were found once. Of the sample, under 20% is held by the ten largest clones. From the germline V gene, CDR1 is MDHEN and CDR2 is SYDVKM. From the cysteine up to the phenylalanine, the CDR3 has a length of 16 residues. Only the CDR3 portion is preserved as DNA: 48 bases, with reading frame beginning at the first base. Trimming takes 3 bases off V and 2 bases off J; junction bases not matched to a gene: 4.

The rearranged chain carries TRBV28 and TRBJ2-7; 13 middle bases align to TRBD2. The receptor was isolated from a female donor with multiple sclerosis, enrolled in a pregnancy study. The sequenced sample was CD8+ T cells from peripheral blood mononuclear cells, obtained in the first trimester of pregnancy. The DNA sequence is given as TGTGCCAGCAGTTTTCCAGGACTAGCGGGAGCCTACGAGCAGTACTTC. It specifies CASSFPGLAGAYEQYF.